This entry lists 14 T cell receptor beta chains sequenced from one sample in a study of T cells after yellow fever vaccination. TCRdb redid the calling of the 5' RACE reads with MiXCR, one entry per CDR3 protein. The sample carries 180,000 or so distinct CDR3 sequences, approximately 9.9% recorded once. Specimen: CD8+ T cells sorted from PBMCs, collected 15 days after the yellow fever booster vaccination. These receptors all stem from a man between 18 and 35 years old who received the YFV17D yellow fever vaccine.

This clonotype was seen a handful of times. The CDR3 sequence is CASSRLQGYGTDTQYF. CDR3 bases: TGTGCCAGCAGCCGGTTACAGGGATATGGCACAGATACGCAGTATTTT. The chain is built from TRBV7-9 and TRBJ2-3; D is perhaps TRBD1 (6 bases). V was trimmed by 5 bases and J by 1 base, leaving 16 bases between them. The CDR3 is 16 residues long. Germline loops: CDR1 SEHNR, CDR2 FQNEAQ (reference sequence).

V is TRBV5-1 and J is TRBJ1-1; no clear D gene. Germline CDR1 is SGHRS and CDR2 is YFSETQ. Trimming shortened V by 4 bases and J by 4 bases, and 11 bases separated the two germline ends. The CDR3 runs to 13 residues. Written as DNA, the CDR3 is TGCGCCAGCAGCACCGGGGTTTTCACTGAAGCTTTCTTT. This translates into CASSTGVFTEAFF.

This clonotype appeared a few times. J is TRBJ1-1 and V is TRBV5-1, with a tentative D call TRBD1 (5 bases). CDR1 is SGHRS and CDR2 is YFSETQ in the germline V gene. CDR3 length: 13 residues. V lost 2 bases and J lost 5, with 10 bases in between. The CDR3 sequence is CASSFARATEAFF. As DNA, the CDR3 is TGCGCCAGCAGCTTCGCCAGGGCGACTGAAGCTTTCTTT. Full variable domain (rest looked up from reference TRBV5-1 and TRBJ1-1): KAGVTQTPRYLIKTRGQQVTLSCSPISGHRSVSWYQQTPGQGLQFLFEYFSETQRNKGNFPGRFSGRQFSNSRSEMNVSTLELGDSALYLCASSFARATEAFFGQGTRLTVV.

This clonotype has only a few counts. CDR3 residues: CSARVLDRAYEQYF. In nucleotides, the CDR3 is TGCAGTGCTAGAGTCCTGGACAGGGCCTACGAGCAGTACTTC. V gene TRBV20-1 combines with J gene TRBJ2-7; TRBD1 matches 8 bases. Germline CDR1 and CDR2: DFQATT and SNEGSKA (reference sequence). The CDR3 loop spans 14 amino acids. V was pared by 1 base and J by 2 bases, with 4 bases of the junction left unmatched.

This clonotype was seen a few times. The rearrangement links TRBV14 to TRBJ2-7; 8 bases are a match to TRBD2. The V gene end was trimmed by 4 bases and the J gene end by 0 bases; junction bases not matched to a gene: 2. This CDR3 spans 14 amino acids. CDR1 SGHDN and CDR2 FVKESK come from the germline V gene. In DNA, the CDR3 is TGTGCCAGCAGCCTAGCGGGGTACTCCTACGAGCAGTACTTC. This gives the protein CASSLAGYSYEQYF.

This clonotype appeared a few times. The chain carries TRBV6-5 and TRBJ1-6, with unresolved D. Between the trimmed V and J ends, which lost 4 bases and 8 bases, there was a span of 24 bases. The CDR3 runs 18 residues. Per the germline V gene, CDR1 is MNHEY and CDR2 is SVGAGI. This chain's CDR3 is CASSSTPTRAPGYSPLHF. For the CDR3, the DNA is TGTGCCAGCAGTTCCACTCCGACGAGGGCACCGGGGTATTCACCCCTCCACTTT.

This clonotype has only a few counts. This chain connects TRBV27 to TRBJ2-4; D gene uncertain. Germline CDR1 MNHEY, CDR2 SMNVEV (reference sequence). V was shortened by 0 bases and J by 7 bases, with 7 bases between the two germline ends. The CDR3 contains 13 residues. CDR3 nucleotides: TGTGCCAGCAGTTTATCCGAACACAACATTCAGTACTTC. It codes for CASSLSEHNIQYF.

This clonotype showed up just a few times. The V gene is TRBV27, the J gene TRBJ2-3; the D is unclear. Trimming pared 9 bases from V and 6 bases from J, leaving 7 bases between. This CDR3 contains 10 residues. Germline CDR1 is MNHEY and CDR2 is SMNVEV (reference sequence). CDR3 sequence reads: CASSGDTQYF. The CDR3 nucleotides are TGTGCCAGTTCCGGGGATACGCAGTATTTT.

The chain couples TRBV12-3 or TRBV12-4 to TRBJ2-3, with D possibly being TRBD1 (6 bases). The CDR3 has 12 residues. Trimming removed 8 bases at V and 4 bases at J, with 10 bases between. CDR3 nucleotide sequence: TGTGCCAGCCAAGGGGGAGCAGATACGCAGTATTTT. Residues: CASQGGADTQYF.

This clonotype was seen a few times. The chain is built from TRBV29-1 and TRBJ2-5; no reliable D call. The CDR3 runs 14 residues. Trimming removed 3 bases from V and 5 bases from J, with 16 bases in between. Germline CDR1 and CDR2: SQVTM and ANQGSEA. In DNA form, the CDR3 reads TGCAGCGTTGAGGATCCCCTTAGAGAGGAGACCCAGTACTTC. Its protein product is CSVEDPLREETQYF.

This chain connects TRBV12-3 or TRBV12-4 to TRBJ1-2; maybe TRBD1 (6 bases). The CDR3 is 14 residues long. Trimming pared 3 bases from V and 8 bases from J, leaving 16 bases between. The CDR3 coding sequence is TGTGCCAGCAGTTTTGGACAGACTGGGACCGGCTACACCTTC. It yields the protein CASSFGQTGTGYTF.

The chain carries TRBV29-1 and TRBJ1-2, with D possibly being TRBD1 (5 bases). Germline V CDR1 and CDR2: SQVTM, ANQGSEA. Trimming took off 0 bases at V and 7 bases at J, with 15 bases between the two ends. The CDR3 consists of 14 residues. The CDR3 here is CSVEDLGLGTGYTF. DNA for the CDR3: TGCAGCGTTGAAGATCTCGGGTTAGGGACTGGCTACACCTTC.

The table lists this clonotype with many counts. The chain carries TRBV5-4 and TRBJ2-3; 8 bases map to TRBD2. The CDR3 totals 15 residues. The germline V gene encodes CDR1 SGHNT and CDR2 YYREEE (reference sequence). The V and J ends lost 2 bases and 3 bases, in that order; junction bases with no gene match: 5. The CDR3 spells CASSLSPGGTDTQYF. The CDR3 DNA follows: TGTGCCAGCAGCTTATCTCCGGGGGGGACAGATACGCAGTATTTT.

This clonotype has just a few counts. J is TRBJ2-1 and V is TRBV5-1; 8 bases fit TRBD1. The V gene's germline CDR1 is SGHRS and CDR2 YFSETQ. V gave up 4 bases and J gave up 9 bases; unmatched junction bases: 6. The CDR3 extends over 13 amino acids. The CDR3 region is CASSHGQGIEQFF. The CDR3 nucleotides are TGCGCCAGCAGCCATGGACAGGGTATTGAGCAGTTCTTC.